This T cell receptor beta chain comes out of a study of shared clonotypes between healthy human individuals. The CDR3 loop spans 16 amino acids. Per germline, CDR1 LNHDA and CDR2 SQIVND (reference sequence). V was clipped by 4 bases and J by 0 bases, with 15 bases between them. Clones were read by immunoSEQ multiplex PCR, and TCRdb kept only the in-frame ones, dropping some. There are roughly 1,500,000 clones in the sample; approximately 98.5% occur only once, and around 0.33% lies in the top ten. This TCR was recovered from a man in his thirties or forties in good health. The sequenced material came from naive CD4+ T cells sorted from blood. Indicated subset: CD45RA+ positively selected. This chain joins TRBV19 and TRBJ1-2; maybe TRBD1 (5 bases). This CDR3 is CASSNPTREANYGYTF. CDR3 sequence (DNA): TGTGCCAGTAGTAACCCCACCAGGGAAGCTAACTATGGCTACACCTTC.